Listed here are 20 T cell receptor beta chains from one sample, sequenced in a study of cytomegalovirus exposure and HLA in healthy donors. The repertoire was sequenced with immunoSEQ multiplex PCR; TCRdb's copy has only in-frame clones and lacks some. The sample consists of about 120,000 clones, roughly nine tenths of them appearing once. The specimen sequenced was PBMCs. The source is a man between 18 and 29 years old in good health and CMV-seropositive.

V usage is TRBV4-3 and J usage is TRBJ2-6; 9 positions agree with TRBD1. CDR3 size: 17 residues. The V gene end was trimmed by 4 bases and the J gene end by 4 bases; junction bases not matched to a gene: 8. The germline V gene encodes CDR1 LGHNA and CDR2 YSLEER. CDR3 amino acids: CASSPGQGTRGANVLTF. The DNA of the CDR3 is TGCGCCAGCAGCCCCGGACAGGGGACAAGGGGGGCCAACGTCCTGACTTTC.

The chain couples TRBV10-3 to TRBJ2-6, with 10 bases matching TRBD1. After removal of 6 bases from V and 3 bases from J, the junction contained 8 bases not matched to a gene. The CDR3 sequence is 17 residues long. Germline CDR1 and CDR2: ENHRY and SYGVKD. The CDR3 protein is CAISSGTGVFGANVLTF. CDR3 nucleotide sequence: TGTGCCATCAGCTCCGGGACAGGGGTTTTTGGGGCCAACGTCCTGACTTTC.

The chain recombines TRBV2 with TRBJ1-5; D unclear. Trimming removed 4 bases from V and 4 bases from J, with 11 bases in between. CDR1 and CDR2 (germline): SNHLY, FYNNEI. This CDR3 region has 14 residues. CDR3 in amino acids: CASSGRSQNQPQHF. The CDR3, as DNA: TGTGCCAGCAGTGGTCGGTCGCAAAATCAGCCCCAGCATTTT.

J is TRBJ2-7 and V is TRBV29-1; 7 bases agree with TRBD1. The CDR3 has 12 amino acids. The ends lost 4 bases at V and 5 bases at J; junction bases unmatched: 5. The germline V gene has CDR1 SQVTM and CDR2 ANQGSEA. The CDR3 nucleotides read TGCAGCGTTGGGGAGACAGGGAACGAGCAGTACTTC. Amino acid sequence: CSVGETGNEQYF.

The chain links TRBV2 to TRBJ1-3; the D gene is possibly TRBD1 (5 bases). Germline V gives CDR1 SNHLY, CDR2 FYNNEI. V lost 7 bases, J lost 0 bases, and 13 bases lay in between. This CDR3 is 15 amino acids long. Here the CDR3 DNA reads TGTGCCAGCACGGGGGATCGGGGCTCTGGAAACACCATATATTTT. Its translation is CASTGDRGSGNTIYF.

The V gene is TRBV2, the J gene TRBJ1-2; tentatively, D is TRBD1 (6 bases). In germline, CDR1 is SNHLY, CDR2 FYNNEI. The ends were cut back, 6 bases at V and 6 bases at J, with 17 bases in the middle. The CDR3 has 14 amino acids. The CDR3 is CASRQPAGADGYTF. The CDR3 DNA follows: TGTGCCAGCAGGCAACCGGCAGGGGCCGATGGCTACACCTTC.

This clone has just one count. CDR3 bases: TGTGCCAGCCGCAGGGGATGGGGCGTGTCATATGGCTACACCTTC. Translated, it gives CASRRGWGVSYGYTF. The chain recombines TRBV2 with TRBJ1-2; D is possibly TRBD1 (6 bases). Germline CDR1 and CDR2: SNHLY and FYNNEI. V was clipped by 8 bases and J by 5 bases, with 21 bases between them. The CDR3 extends over 15 amino acids.

The chain links TRBV6-1 to TRBJ1-1, with D uncertain. The germline V gene encodes CDR1 MNHNS and CDR2 SASEGT. The ends were cut back, 4 bases at V and 10 bases at J, with 10 bases in the middle. The CDR3 has 11 residues. This CDR3 reads CASSGEFGAFF. DNA of the CDR3: TGTGCCAGCAGTGGAGAGTTTGGAGCTTTCTTT.

V gene TRBV4-3 combines with J gene TRBJ1-2, with a weak D call TRBD1 (5 bases). V was shortened by 0 bases and J by 5 bases, with 7 bases between the two germline ends. The germline V gene has CDR1 LGHNA and CDR2 YSLEER. The length of the CDR3 is 13 residues. The CDR3 DNA is TGCGCCAGCAGCCAAGATCCAGGGTATGGCTACACCTTC. Translated, it gives CASSQDPGYGYTF.

The V call is TRBV11-2, the J call TRBJ1-1, with D maybe TRBD1 (5 bases). V lost 4 bases and J 4 bases, leaving 13 bases between the germline ends. CDR3 length equals 14 residues. Germline values: CDR1 SGHAT, CDR2 FQNNGV. The CDR3 spells CASSSGVGLTEAFF. CDR3 coding DNA: TGTGCCAGCAGCTCGGGGGTTGGTCTCACTGAAGCTTTCTTT.

This chain joins TRBV27 and TRBJ1-2, with 8 bases matching TRBD1. Germline V CDR1 and CDR2: MNHEY, SMNVEV (reference sequence). The CDR3 extends over 16 amino acids. V lost 6 bases and J lost 7; bases outside the gene matches: 16. The CDR3 coding sequence is TGTGCCAGCAGCAGGGGACAGGAACCCTCAACTTCTGGCTACACCTTC. Translated: CASSRGQEPSTSGYTF.

V is TRBV7-8 and J is TRBJ1-1, with 7 bases aligning to TRBD1. The germline V gene has CDR1 SGHVS and CDR2 FQNEAQ. With V trimmed by 0 bases and J by 4 bases, 8 bases remained unmatched. The CDR3 has 16 residues. The CDR3 reads CASSLAQGTAGTEAFF. CDR3 DNA sequence: TGTGCCAGCAGCTTAGCGCAGGGGACAGCAGGCACTGAAGCTTTCTTT.

The chain has TRBV10-2 and TRBJ1-4; tentatively, D is TRBD1 (6 bases). Germline V gene sequence: CDR1 WSHSY, CDR2 SAAADI. The CDR3 is 11 amino acids. Trimming left V 5 bases short and J 8 bases short, with 6 bases between. The CDR3: CASSRGEKLFF. The CDR3 DNA sequence: TGCGCCAGCAGTAGGGGGGAAAAACTGTTTTTT.

The J gene is TRBJ1-2, the V gene TRBV19; 8 nucleotides agree with TRBD1. The V gene's germline CDR1 is LNHDA and CDR2 SQIVND (reference sequence). Trimming at V came to 5 bases and at J to 6 bases, leaving 11 bases not matched to a gene. This CDR3 region has 15 residues. DNA of the CDR3: TGTGCCAGTAGTGTCTCGGACAGGGAGGTTGATGGCTACACCTTC. It is translated as CASSVSDREVDGYTF.

CDR3 in DNA: TGTGCCAGCAGCCGCATGGGGGGGACTGGAAACACCATATATTTT. It codes for CASSRMGGTGNTIYF. This chain links TRBV7-9 with TRBJ1-3; the D gene is possibly TRBD1 (5 bases). The CDR3 is 15 residues long. The V end was cut by 5 bases, the J end by 2 bases, with 13 bases between. Germline loops: CDR1 SEHNR, CDR2 FQNEAQ (reference sequence).

In DNA form, the CDR3 reads TGCGCCAGCAGCCAAGATTCCCCGCAGGGGAACTATGGCTACACCTTC. Protein product: CASSQDSPQGNYGYTF. This chain links TRBV4-3 with TRBJ1-2, with a possible D match to TRBD1 (6 bases). Germline V lookup: CDR1 LGHNA, CDR2 YSLEER. Trimming removed 0 bases from V and 2 bases from J, with 13 bases in between. The CDR3 is made up of 16 amino acids.

The chain employs TRBV5-5 and TRBJ1-4, with D possibly TRBD1 on 5 matching bases. Germline assignment: CDR1 SGHKS and CDR2 YYEKEE (reference sequence). Trimming took 0 bases from V and 4 from J, leaving 7 bases between them. The CDR3 totals 14 residues. CDR3 DNA: TGTGCCAGCAGCTTGGACAGGAATAATGAAAAACTGTTTTTT. Its protein product is CASSLDRNNEKLFF. Full variable domain (missing parts from reference TRBV5-5 and TRBJ1-4): DAGVTQSPTHLIKTRGQQVTLRCSPISGHKSVSWYQQVLGQGPQFIFQYYEKEERGRGNFPDRFSARQFPNYSSELNVNALLLGDSALYLCASSLDRNNEKLFFGSGTQLSVL.

The rearrangement uses TRBV18 and TRBJ1-1; 7 bases are a match to TRBD1. Germline-derived CDR1 and CDR2 are KGHSH and LQKENI. V lost 0 bases, J lost 0 bases, and 13 bases stayed unmatched. This CDR3 has 19 residues. CDR3 coding DNA: TGTGCCAGCTCACCACCTCGGACAGGCACAGTATACATGAACACTGAAGCTTTCTTT. It translates to CASSPPRTGTVYMNTEAFF.

This rearrangement joins TRBV7-8 to TRBJ1-1; 7 positions agree with TRBD1. This CDR3 is 14 amino acids long. V was pared by 0 bases and J by 8 bases, with 6 bases of the junction left unmatched. Germline assignment: CDR1 SGHVS and CDR2 FQNEAQ. The CDR3 nucleotides read TGTGCCAGCAGCTTAGCGACAGGGATGCCAGAAGCTTTCTTT. Translation: CASSLATGMPEAFF.

The chain recombines TRBV7-9 with TRBJ1-6; no clear D. CDR3 length: 14 amino acids. CDR1 and CDR2 (germline): SEHNR, FQNEAQ (reference sequence). The V end lost 3 bases, the J end lost 7 bases, and 10 bases lay between the germline ends. CDR3 in DNA: TGTGCCAGCAGCTTTCTGCCGGAGAATTCACCCCTCCACTTT. Its protein product is CASSFLPENSPLHF. Using reference TRBV7-9 and TRBJ1-6 for the parts outside the CDR3, the full variable domain is DTGVSQNPRHKITKRGQNVTFRCDPISEHNRLYWYRQTLGQGPEFLTYFQNEAQLEKSRLLSDRFSAERPKGSFSTLEIQRTEQGDSAMYLCASSFLPENSPLHFGNGTRLTVT.